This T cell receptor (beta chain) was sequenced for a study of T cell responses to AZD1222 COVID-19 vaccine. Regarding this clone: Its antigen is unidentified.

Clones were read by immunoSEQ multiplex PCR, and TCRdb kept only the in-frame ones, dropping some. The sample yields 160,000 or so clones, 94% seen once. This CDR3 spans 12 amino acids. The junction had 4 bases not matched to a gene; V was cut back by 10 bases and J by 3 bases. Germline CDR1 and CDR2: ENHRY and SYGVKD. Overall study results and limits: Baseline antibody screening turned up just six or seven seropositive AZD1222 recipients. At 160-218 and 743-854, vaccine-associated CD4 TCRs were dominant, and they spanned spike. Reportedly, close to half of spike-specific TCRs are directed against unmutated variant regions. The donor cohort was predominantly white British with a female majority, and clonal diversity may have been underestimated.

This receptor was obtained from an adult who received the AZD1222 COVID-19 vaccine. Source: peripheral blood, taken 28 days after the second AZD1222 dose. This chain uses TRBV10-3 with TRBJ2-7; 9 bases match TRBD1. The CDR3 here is CATGGQGYEQYF. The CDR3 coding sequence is TGTGCCACGGGGGGACAGGGCTACGAGCAGTACTTC.